Shown below are 19 T cell receptor beta chains from a single sample sequenced in a study of cytomegalovirus exposure and HLA in healthy donors. The PCR used 60 Vbeta and 13 Jbeta primers. The method was immunoSEQ multiplex PCR; TCRdb's version includes in-frame clones alone and lacks a portion of them. Among about 140,000 clones listed, 70% to 85% were seen once. The sequencing sample was made of PBMCs. These receptors were obtained from a man between 25 and 39 years old in good health and CMV-seropositive.

V usage is TRBV27 and J usage is TRBJ2-5; 9 bases map to TRBD2. Germline V lookup: CDR1 MNHEY, CDR2 SMNVEV (reference sequence). CDR3 size: 13 residues. The CDR3, as DNA: TGTGCAAGCCGTCAGCGGGAGGCTGAGACCCAGTACTTC. It encodes CASRQREAETQYF.

The DNA for the CDR3 is TGTGCCAGCAGTCCGGGACTAGCGGCCTCCTACGAGCAGTACTTC. Amino acid sequence: CASSPGLAASYEQYF. The J gene is TRBJ2-7, the V gene TRBV28; the match to TRBD2 covers 11 bases. Per the germline V gene, CDR1 is MDHEN and CDR2 is SYDVKM. The CDR3 covers 15 residues. Trimming cost V 5 bases and J 0 bases; bases outside gene matches: 3.

The V call is TRBV2, the J call TRBJ2-1; perhaps TRBD1 as D (5 bases). The V gene's germline CDR1 is SNHLY and CDR2 FYNNEI. With 4 bases removed from V and 8 bases from J, the gap between germline ends came to 9 bases. This CDR3 has 12 residues. The DNA for the CDR3 is TGTGCCAGCAGTGTAACAGGATATGAGCAGTTCTTC. Protein: CASSVTGYEQFF.

The chain employs TRBV12-1 and TRBJ2-2; the table's D gene call, TRBD1, was not cross checked with the DNA. TRBV12-1 represents a pseudogene. This CDR3 contains 17 residues. The CDR3 region is CASSERTDRSNTGELFF. The DNA for the CDR3 is TGTGCCAGCAGTGAAAGAACAGACCGCTCGAACACCGGGGAGCTGTTTTTT.

This clone was detected only a few times. The chain has TRBV2 and TRBJ1-1; 9 nucleotides line up with TRBD1. Germline-derived CDR1 and CDR2 are SNHLY and FYNNEI. The J segment lost 6 bases and the V segment lost 8 bases, leaving 4 bases of the junction unmatched. The length of the CDR3 is 12 residues. Here the CDR3 reads CASRQGESEAFF. The CDR3 DNA follows: TGTGCCAGCCGACAGGGGGAGTCTGAAGCTTTCTTT.

The rearrangement uses TRBV6-1 and TRBJ2-1, with D possibly TRBD1 on 5 matching bases. CDR1 MNHNS and CDR2 SASEGT come from the germline V gene. V was pared by 3 bases and J by 6 bases, with 18 bases between. CDR3 length: 16 amino acids. The CDR3 nucleotides read TGTGCCAGCAGTGAGGCCCTAGGTCAGGGTGGCAATGAGCAGTTCTTC. Protein sequence: CASSEALGQGGNEQFF.

This chain connects TRBV30 to TRBJ2-5; D might be TRBD1 (6 bases). Between the trimmed V and J ends, which lost 0 bases and 0 bases, there was a span of 14 bases. There are 16 residues in the CDR3. The germline V gene encodes CDR1 GTSNPN and CDR2 SVGIG (reference sequence). CDR3 DNA: TGTGCCTGGAGTGTAGGGAGCAGGGGAAACCAAGAGACCCAGTACTTC. Amino acid sequence: CAWSVGSRGNQETQYF.

A note on this clone: One end of the junction fails to match germline, which may point to a read error. The rearrangement uses TRBV19 and TRBJ1-1, with 8 bases fitting TRBD1. Germline lookup yields CDR1 LNHDA and CDR2 SQIVND (reference sequence). The CDR3 spans 14 residues. The CDR3 DNA sequence: TGTGCCAGTAGTATAGATCAAGGCGGACAGGGAACAACGTTT. It is translated as CASSIDQGGQGTTF.

J is TRBJ1-5 and V is TRBV30; D gene uncertain. Looked up from germline, CDR1 is GTSNPN and CDR2 is SVGIG (reference sequence). This CDR3 spans 13 amino acids. V was trimmed by 2 bases and J by 3 bases, leaving 8 bases between them. The CDR3 DNA reads as TGTGCCTGGAGTTACTTAGACAATCAGCCCCAGCATTTT. It encodes CAWSYLDNQPQHF.

V gene TRBV10-2 combines with J gene TRBJ1-4; 7 bases map to TRBD1. The CDR3 is 13 residues long. The germline CDR1 and CDR2 sequences are WSHSY and SAAADI. V trimming: 7 bases; J trimming: 12 bases; junction bases outside the gene matches: 11. The CDR3 DNA is TGCGCCAGCAAGGGTAGCGACAGGGCGCAACTGTTTTTT. It specifies CASKGSDRAQLFF.

The J gene is TRBJ1-3, the V gene TRBV10-3; tentative D call: TRBD1 (5 bases). Germline CDR1 and CDR2: ENHRY and SYGVKD. V gave up 6 bases and J gave up 2 bases, with 11 bases separating them. CDR3 size: 14 residues. The CDR3 nucleotides are TGTGCCATCAGACCCCGGACAACTGGAAACACCATATATTTT. Its protein is CAIRPRTTGNTIYF.

The chain employs TRBV7-9 and TRBJ2-1; 11 positions match TRBD1. Per germline, CDR1 SEHNR and CDR2 FQNEAQ (reference sequence). The V gene end was trimmed by 5 bases and the J gene end by 14 bases; junction bases not matched to a gene: 8. The CDR3 totals 13 residues. The CDR3, as DNA: TGTGCCAGCAGCCGGGGGACAGGGGGTTTGGAGTTCTTC. It codes for CASSRGTGGLEFF.

The chain uses TRBV7-2 and TRBJ1-3, with no clear D. Germline values: CDR1 SGHTA, CDR2 FQGNSA. Deletions cut 7 bases from V and 0 bases from J, with 13 bases between. This CDR3 has 15 amino acids. The CDR3 here is CASTYPQSSGNTIYF. CDR3 bases: TGTGCCAGCACCTACCCCCAAAGCTCTGGAAACACCATATATTTT.

In nucleotides, the CDR3 is TGTGCCACCAGCCCAACTAGTCCGAGGGATACGCAGTATTTT. Residues: CATSPTSPRDTQYF. The chain uses TRBV15 and TRBJ2-3; D perhaps matches TRBD2 (5 bases). This CDR3 has 14 residues. Germline V CDR1 and CDR2: LNHNV, YYDKDF (reference sequence). The ends were cut back, 5 bases at V and 6 bases at J, with 15 bases in the middle.

The rearrangement links TRBV7-3 to TRBJ2-2; 11 bases match TRBD1. The CDR3 contains 15 residues. The V gene's germline CDR1 is SGHTA and CDR2 FQGTGA. The trim removed 5 bases at V and 4 bases at J, leaving 3 bases unmatched. The CDR3 loop reads CASSRGTGGTGELFF. CDR3 coding DNA: TGTGCCAGCAGCCGAGGGACAGGGGGCACCGGGGAGCTGTTTTTT.

The chain couples TRBV5-1 to TRBJ2-1, with D possibly matching TRBD1 (6 bases). The CDR3 loop spans 14 amino acids. CDR1 and CDR2 from the germline V gene are SGHRS and YFSETQ. Trimming shortened V by 5 bases and J by 5 bases, and 14 bases separated the two germline ends. DNA of the CDR3: TGCGCCAGCAGTCGACAGGTTAGTGACAATGAGCAGTTCTTC. Translated: CASSRQVSDNEQFF.

The V and J genes are TRBV6-1 and TRBJ1-4, with D perhaps matching TRBD1 (5 bases). Per the germline V gene, CDR1 is MNHNS and CDR2 is SASEGT. V lost 5 bases and J lost 8, with 18 bases in between. CDR3 length equals 15 residues. Written as DNA, the CDR3 is TGTGCCAGCAGTTTAACAGGAGGACGGGGGGAAAAACTGTTTTTT. Protein: CASSLTGGRGEKLFF.

This chain connects TRBV7-8 to TRBJ1-1; D gene ambiguous. CDR1 and CDR2 (germline): SGHVS, FQNEAQ. Between the trimmed V and J ends, which lost 3 bases and 1 base, there was a span of 9 bases. There are 14 residues in the CDR3. The CDR3 coding sequence is TGTGCCAGCAGCTTGGATCAGGCGAACACTGAAGCTTTCTTT. It specifies CASSLDQANTEAFF.

This rearrangement joins TRBV12-5 to TRBJ2-3; D is unresolved. The germline gives CDR1 LGHNT, CDR2 FRNRAP. This CDR3 is 11 amino acids long. Trimming took off 5 bases at V and 6 bases at J, with 6 bases between the two ends. DNA for the CDR3: TGTGCTAGTGGTCAGGCTGATACGCAGTATTTT. This translates into CASGQADTQYF.